These 22 T cell receptor beta chains share one sample of origin, sequenced in a study of human T cells and chemical hapten exposure. TCRdb ran MiXCR on the RACE reads and lists one entry per CDR3 protein. The repertoire has some 300,000 distinct CDR3 sequences, 5.5% of them found once; the top ten carry about 8.2%. Time point defined: pre-sensitization, week 0. Indicated treatment: therapeutic diphenylcyclopropenone sensitization with weekly scalp DPC. The sequences come from whole blood, collected in connection with sensitization to the hapten diphenylcyclopropenone (DPC). The receptors originated from a woman younger than 35 with alopecia areata. Some clones in this sample may be carry-over from other donors' samples.

This clonotype appeared many times. This sequence joins TRBV18 and TRBJ1-5; D uncertain. With 2 bases removed from V and 5 bases from J, the gap between germline ends came to 4 bases. CDR1 is KGHSH and CDR2 is LQKENI in the germline V gene. The CDR3 runs to 12 residues. The CDR3 region is CASSPGDQPQHF. The CDR3 region has the DNA TGTGCCAGCTCACCAGGTGATCAGCCCCAGCATTTT.

At least ten counts were recorded for this clonotype. The rearrangement links TRBV7-3 to TRBJ2-1; perhaps D is TRBD1 or TRBD2 (5 bases each). Trimming left V 2 bases short and J 9 bases short, with 11 bases between. Germline loops: CDR1 SGHTA, CDR2 FQGTGA. This CDR3 has 13 residues. CDR3 sequence reads: CASSLELRGEQFF. Written as DNA, the CDR3 is TGTGCCAGCAGCTTAGAATTGAGGGGTGAGCAGTTCTTC.

This clonotype was recorded a few times. The chain couples TRBV25-1 to TRBJ2-1; a weak D match, TRBD2 (6 bases). The germline V gene encodes CDR1 MGHDK and CDR2 SYGVNS. V was trimmed by 5 bases and J by 4 bases, leaving 21 bases between them. The CDR3 contains 17 residues. The chain's CDR3 is CASSISGAEIEYNEQFF. The CDR3 bases are TGTGCCAGCAGTATTAGCGGAGCAGAAATCGAGTACAATGAGCAGTTCTTC.

This clonotype was counted ten times or more. The V gene is TRBV7-9, the J gene TRBJ2-6; D is undetermined. Between the trimmed V and J ends, which lost 11 bases and 3 bases, there was a span of 26 bases. CDR3 length equals 18 residues. CDR1 is SEHNR, CDR2 FQNEAQ, per germline (reference sequence). The CDR3 nucleotides read TGTGCCCACCCCTCGAGCCGGGTGGGCCAGCGTGGGGCCAACGTCCTGACTTTC. Translation gives CAHPSSRVGQRGANVLTF.

This clonotype was recorded a few times. This rearrangement joins TRBV7-2 to TRBJ2-1, with TRBD2 matching 12 bases. V was pared by 1 base and J by 9 bases, with 7 bases of the junction left unmatched. The CDR3 runs 16 residues. Germline V CDR1 and CDR2: SGHTA, FQGNSA. As DNA, the CDR3 is TGTGCCAGCAGCTTAGGCCCTAGCGGGGGGGCCCCTGAGCAGTTCTTC. Translation: CASSLGPSGGAPEQFF.

This clonotype was detected only a few times. The rearrangement uses TRBV20-1 and TRBJ1-1, with D possibly being TRBD1 (5 bases). The CDR3 runs 12 residues. Trimming shortened V by 6 bases and J by 4 bases, and 12 bases separated the two germline ends. The germline gives CDR1 DFQATT, CDR2 SNEGSKA (reference sequence). The CDR3 DNA reads TGCAGTGCGGGGGACGGGGGCACTGAAGCTTTCTTT. Its protein product is CSAGDGGTEAFF.

Here the CDR3 reads CSAGRDRGFSYEQYF. CDR3 coding DNA: TGCAGTGCTGGCCGGGACAGGGGGTTTTCCTACGAGCAGTACTTC. V and J are TRBV20-1 and TRBJ2-7; TRBD1 agrees at 11 bases. Germline V gene sequence: CDR1 DFQATT, CDR2 SNEGSKA (reference sequence). This CDR3 has 15 residues. The junction had 7 bases not matched to a gene; V was cut back by 5 bases and J by 1 base.

In this sample, this clonotype turned up a few times. This chain joins TRBV6-6 and TRBJ1-6; D gene unclear. V lost 2 bases and J 0 bases, leaving 11 bases between the germline ends. CDR1 is MNHNY, CDR2 SVGAGI, per germline (reference sequence). This CDR3 has 17 amino acids. The CDR3 reads CASSYNMGSSYNSPLHF. The CDR3 DNA follows: TGTGCCAGCAGTTACAACATGGGGAGCTCCTATAATTCACCCCTCCACTTT.

This clonotype was picked up a small number of times. The chain has TRBV6-2 or TRBV6-3 and TRBJ1-1; no clear D gene. The CDR3 has 15 amino acids. Germline V gene sequence: CDR1 MNHEY, CDR2 SVGEGT. Trimming pared 2 bases from V and 5 bases from J, leaving 15 bases between. Here the CDR3 DNA reads TGTGCCAGCAGTTACGGGTCAGGTCGAGGGACTGAAGCTTTCTTT. This gives the protein CASSYGSGRGTEAFF.

Many counts were recorded for this clonotype. V gene TRBV2 combines with J gene TRBJ2-1; 9 bases align to TRBD2. Germline V CDR1 and CDR2: SNHLY, FYNNEI. The CDR3 covers 13 residues. The V and J ends lost 11 bases and 2 bases, in that order; junction bases with no gene match: 4. Written as DNA, the CDR3 is TGTGCCGCAAGCGGGGGGCCCTACAATGAGCAGTTCTTC. This gives the protein CAASGGPYNEQFF.

This clonotype was picked up many times. The V gene is TRBV4-3, the J gene TRBJ2-7; 10 nucleotides line up with TRBD2. CDR1 LGHNA and CDR2 YSLEER come from the germline V gene. Germline trimming cut 0 bases from V and 4 bases from J; bases unmatched to any gene: 3. The CDR3 length is 15 residues. CDR3 protein: CASSQELAGSYEQYF. CDR3 nucleotide sequence: TGCGCCAGCAGCCAAGAACTAGCGGGGTCGTACGAGCAGTACTTC.

This clonotype was seen many times. J is TRBJ2-1 and V is TRBV7-8; D unresolved. V was clipped by 5 bases and J by 1 base, with 39 bases between them. Per germline, CDR1 SGHVS and CDR2 FQNEAQ. The CDR3 runs to 24 residues. The CDR3 sequence is CASSDNAVGRRPSKTLQSYNEQFF. The DNA for the CDR3 is TGTGCCAGCAGCGATAATGCGGTGGGCCGTCGTCCTAGTAAAACCCTTCAGTCCTACAATGAGCAGTTCTTC.

This clonotype was seen only a few times. The gene calls are TRBV20-1 and TRBJ1-2, with 9 positions matching TRBD1. This CDR3 is 13 amino acids long. The germline CDR1 and CDR2 sequences are DFQATT and SNEGSKA (reference sequence). Trimming at V came to 7 bases and at J to 3 bases, leaving 6 bases not matched to a gene. In DNA form, the CDR3 reads TGCAGTGTTCCGGACAGGGGCCACTATGGCTACACCTTC. Translating gives CSVPDRGHYGYTF.

This clonotype was picked up a small number of times. This chain uses TRBV9 with TRBJ2-3; 7 bases are a match to TRBD1. The germline V gene encodes CDR1 SGDLS and CDR2 YYNGEE. CDR3 length: 14 amino acids. V dropped 4 bases and J dropped 4; count of bases not matched to a gene: 6. The chain's CDR3 is CASSPFTGADTQYF. DNA for the CDR3: TGTGCCAGCAGCCCTTTTACAGGGGCAGATACGCAGTATTTT.

The sample holds many counts of this clonotype. V gene TRBV2 combines with J gene TRBJ2-3; 7 bases map to TRBD1. Germline V gene sequence: CDR1 SNHLY, CDR2 FYNNEI. The CDR3 sequence is 19 residues long. The V segment lost 4 bases and the J segment 3 bases; nucleotides outside the gene matches: 19. Here the CDR3 DNA reads TGTGCCAGCAGTGCCTTCGTAAGAAAGACGTCGGACAGGACAGATACGCAGTATTTT. Translation: CASSAFVRKTSDRTDTQYF.

This clonotype was detected a few times. V gene TRBV7-8 combines with J gene TRBJ2-1; 9 bases align to TRBD2. The J segment lost 5 bases and the V segment lost 6 bases, leaving 8 bases of the junction unmatched. Germline V lookup: CDR1 SGHVS, CDR2 FQNEAQ. The CDR3 totals 15 residues. In DNA form, the CDR3 reads TGTGCCAGCAGTCCTCCCGCTAGCGGGGACAATGAGCAGTTCTTC. It is translated as CASSPPASGDNEQFF.

This clonotype came up a few times. The chain has TRBV15 and TRBJ2-2; perhaps TRBD1 as D (6 bases). The CDR3 runs 14 residues. Trimming stripped 6 bases from V and 3 bases from J, with 11 bases between. From germline, CDR1 is LNHNV and CDR2 YYDKDF (reference sequence). CDR3 nucleotides: TGTGCCACCAGTGGAAAGGGGGACACCGGGGAGCTGTTTTTT. Translated: CATSGKGDTGELFF.

There are a few counts of this clonotype. The chain couples TRBV7-3 to TRBJ2-1, with 9 bases aligning to TRBD2. Germline V gene lookup returns CDR1 SGHTA and CDR2 FQGTGA. CDR3 size: 15 residues. Trimming took 3 bases from V and 5 from J; bases not matched to a gene: 5. The CDR3 DNA reads TGTGCCAGCAGCTTCGTAGCGGGGGCGGACAATGAGCAGTTCTTC. The encoded protein is CASSFVAGADNEQFF.

This clonotype has at least ten counts. The chain combines TRBV6-5 with TRBJ2-7; unclear D gene. CDR3 length equals 14 residues. The germline CDR1 and CDR2 sequences are MNHEY and SVGAGI. V lost 2 bases and J lost 6, with 14 bases in between. The CDR3 bases are TGTGCCAGCAGTTACGATGGCAGGACGGGCGAGCAGTACTTC. Translating gives CASSYDGRTGEQYF.

J is TRBJ2-1 and V is TRBV6-5, with D perhaps given as TRBD1 or TRBD2 (7 bases each). The CDR3 covers 15 residues. Per the germline V gene, CDR1 is MNHEY and CDR2 is SVGAGI. The V end lost 6 bases, the J end lost 1 base, and 13 bases lay between the germline ends. The chain's CDR3 is CASSQGGRSYNEQFF. CDR3 nucleotides: TGTGCCAGCAGCCAGGGGGGGCGGTCCTACAATGAGCAGTTCTTC.

This clonotype occurred many times. The chain links TRBV7-2 to TRBJ1-5; D perhaps matches TRBD1 (5 bases). V was clipped by 5 bases and J by 0 bases, with 17 bases between them. The CDR3 length is 17 residues. The germline V gene encodes CDR1 SGHTA and CDR2 FQGNSA. As DNA, the CDR3 is TGTGCCAGCAGCCTGGACACTCAAGGGTATAGCAATCAGCCCCAGCATTTT. This codes for CASSLDTQGYSNQPQHF.

This clonotype was found many times. The chain carries TRBV15 and TRBJ1-2; D call uncertain. The CDR3 has 14 amino acids. Per germline, CDR1 LNHNV and CDR2 YYDKDF (reference sequence). Deletions cut 3 bases from V and 8 bases from J, with 16 bases between. CDR3 in amino acids: CATSSLLVRQGYTF. CDR3 nucleotides: TGTGCCACCAGCAGTCTACTCGTTCGCCAGGGCTACACCTTC.